The 32 T cell receptor beta chains listed next were all sequenced from one sample in a study of blood T cell repertoires in COVID-19. TCRdb's table, derived via immunoSEQ multiplex PCR, lists solely in-frame clones and lacks some. Of about 150,000 clones listed, 70% to 90% are singletons. Material: peripheral blood. The receptors here all came from a man aged 45 to 65 with active or convalescent COVID-19.

This sequence joins TRBV6-5 and TRBJ1-1; possible D gene TRBD1, 6 bases. The V end lost 7 bases, the J end lost 2 bases, and 14 bases lay between the germline ends. Germline V gene data show CDR1 as MNHEY and CDR2 as SVGAGI. This CDR3 is built from 14 residues. The DNA for the CDR3 is TGTGCCAGCACCCAACCGGGACACAACACTGAAGCTTTCTTT. It yields the protein CASTQPGHNTEAFF.

This chain joins TRBV7-6 and TRBJ2-7; TRBD1 matches 8 bases. Germline V gene sequence: CDR1 SGHVS, CDR2 FNYEAQ. The CDR3 consists of 18 residues. Trimming took 2 bases from V and 1 from J; bases not matched to a gene: 13. The CDR3 here is CASSLLPPTGASSYEQYF. The CDR3 region has the DNA TGTGCCAGCAGCTTACTCCCACCGACAGGGGCAAGTTCCTACGAGCAGTACTTC.

The chain links TRBV11-2 to TRBJ2-5; 7 bases fit TRBD2. Germline V gene lookup returns CDR1 SGHAT and CDR2 FQNNGV. The CDR3 spans 17 residues. Trimming took 2 bases from V and 4 from J; bases not matched to a gene: 13. CDR3 in amino acids: CASSLPPGGRAGETQYF. Written as DNA, the CDR3 is TGTGCCAGCAGCTTACCCCCGGGGGGTAGGGCGGGAGAGACCCAGTACTTC.

A note on this clone: A much bigger clone sits one base away, suggesting this may be a read error. This chain joins TRBV7-3 and TRBJ1-6, with 7 bases lining up with TRBD1. Germline CDR1 is SGHTA and CDR2 is FQGTGA. This CDR3 has 13 amino acids. Trimming removed 2 bases from V and 9 bases from J; junction bases left unmatched: 1. Written as DNA, the CDR3 is TGTGCCAGCAGCTTAGACAGGGTTTCACCCCTCCACTTT. This encodes CASSLDRVSPLHF.

V gene TRBV7-3 combines with J gene TRBJ2-1; 13 nucleotides match TRBD2. Germline V CDR1 and CDR2: SGHTA, FQGTGA. The V gene end was trimmed by 3 bases and the J gene end by 2 bases; junction bases not matched to a gene: 10. The CDR3 consists of 19 residues. The CDR3 sequence is CASSFKPGLAGQTYNEQFF. In DNA form, the CDR3 reads TGTGCCAGCAGCTTCAAGCCGGGACTAGCGGGGCAGACCTACAATGAGCAGTTCTTC. Full variable domain (missing parts from reference TRBV7-3 and TRBJ2-1): GAGVSQTPSNKVTEKGKYVELRCDPISGHTALYWYRQSLGQGPEFLIYFQGTGAADDSGLPNDRFFAVRPEGSVSTLKIQRTERGDSAVYLCASSFKPGLAGQTYNEQFFGPGTRLTVL.

This clone was observed once. The V gene is TRBV5-4, the J gene TRBJ1-2; TRBD1 matches 8 bases. V lost 4 bases and J lost 1; bases outside the gene matches: 18. Germline CDR1 SGHNT, CDR2 YYREEE (reference sequence). This CDR3 is built from 19 residues. For the CDR3, the DNA is TGTGCCAGCAGCCGGCCGGGACAGGCCCAGCCCGTCCTTAACTATGGCTACACCTTC. It yields the protein CASSRPGQAQPVLNYGYTF. Using reference TRBV5-4 and TRBJ1-2 for the parts outside the CDR3, the full variable domain is ETGVTQSPTHLIKTRGQQVTLRCSSQSGHNTVSWYQQALGQGPQFIFQYYREEENGRGNFPPRFSGLQFPNYSSELNVNALELDDSALYLCASSRPGQAQPVLNYGYTFGSGTRLTVV.

The CDR3 region has the DNA TGCGCCAGCAGCCAAGCTGGAGCTAGCGACTACGAGCAGTACTTC. Its protein is CASSQAGASDYEQYF. V gene TRBV4-1 combines with J gene TRBJ2-7, with D maybe TRBD2 (6 bases). Trimming pared 1 base from V and 3 bases from J, leaving 13 bases between. Germline V lookup: CDR1 MGHRA, CDR2 YSYEKL. This CDR3 is built from 15 residues.

The chain uses TRBV6-5 and TRBJ1-5, with TRBD1 as a possible D gene (5 bases). V was cut by 6 bases and J by 4 bases, with 13 bases left in between. Looked up from germline, CDR1 is MNHEY and CDR2 is SVGAGI. The CDR3 runs 14 residues. The CDR3 loop reads CASSYDSINQPQHF. The CDR3 nucleotides read TGTGCCAGCAGCTACGACAGTATAAATCAGCCCCAGCATTTT.

This clone occurred once. The V call is TRBV5-4, the J call TRBJ1-6, with D possibly being TRBD1 (5 bases). This CDR3 is built from 15 residues. Trimming took off 2 bases at V and 8 bases at J, with 14 bases between the two ends. Germline CDR1 and CDR2: SGHNT and YYREEE (reference sequence). The CDR3 DNA reads as TGTGCCAGCAGCTTAAAGGAAGGGGACTATTCACCCCTCCACTTT. Its translation: CASSLKEGDYSPLHF.

V and J are TRBV9 and TRBJ2-5, with a possible D match to TRBD2 (6 bases). The germline V gene encodes CDR1 SGDLS and CDR2 YYNGEE. V lost 1 base, J lost 5 bases, and 15 bases lay in between. This CDR3 contains 15 residues. CDR3 DNA sequence: TGTGCCAGCAGCGTAAATGCAGGGAGCGGGGAGACCCAGTACTTC. It encodes CASSVNAGSGETQYF.

This clone has more than one count but fewer than ten. The CDR3: CASRAGGRNYGYTF. The CDR3 nucleotides read TGTGCCAGCAGAGCAGGGGGCCGGAACTATGGCTACACCTTC. The rearrangement joins TRBV5-4 to TRBJ1-2; 8 positions match TRBD1. Germline lookup yields CDR1 SGHNT and CDR2 YYREEE (reference sequence). The CDR3 runs 14 residues. V shed 5 bases and J 2 bases; nucleotides not matched to a gene: 5. Looking up the rest from reference TRBV5-4 and TRBJ1-2 gives the full variable domain: ETGVTQSPTHLIKTRGQQVTLRCSSQSGHNTVSWYQQALGQGPQFIFQYYREEENGRGNFPPRFSGLQFPNYSSELNVNALELDDSALYLCASRAGGRNYGYTFGSGTRLTVV.

The CDR3 loop reads CSVLPGQQEAFF. In DNA, the CDR3 is TGCAGCGTCCTACCGGGACAGCAGGAAGCTTTCTTT. J is TRBJ1-1 and V is TRBV29-1, with 7 positions matching TRBD1. J gave up 8 bases and V 6 bases, and 9 bases lay outside the gene matches. The CDR3 spans 12 residues. The V gene's germline CDR1 is SQVTM and CDR2 ANQGSEA.

The CDR3 loop is CASSSMTRVGTDTQYF. The CDR3, as DNA: TGCGCCAGCAGCTCTATGACTAGGGTTGGCACAGATACGCAGTATTTT. The J gene is TRBJ2-3, the V gene TRBV5-1; D perhaps matches TRBD2 (6 bases). The CDR3 runs to 16 residues. Trimming shortened V by 3 bases and J by 1 base, and 15 bases separated the two germline ends. Germline values: CDR1 SGHRS, CDR2 YFSETQ.

This clone was recorded once. The chain joins TRBV11-2 to TRBJ2-3, with D uncertain. Germline V lookup: CDR1 SGHAT, CDR2 FQNNGV. The CDR3 contains 14 residues. V lost 2 bases and J 3 bases, leaving 9 bases between the germline ends. The CDR3 is CASSLNSPTDTQYF. The CDR3 DNA reads as TGTGCCAGCAGCTTAAACAGCCCAACAGATACGCAGTATTTT.

V usage is TRBV19 and J usage is TRBJ2-1; 8 bases are a match to TRBD2. V trimming: 6 bases; J trimming: 8 bases; junction bases outside the gene matches: 15. The CDR3 runs 16 residues. CDR1 and CDR2 (germline): LNHDA, SQIVND (reference sequence). The CDR3 loop reads CASRARAGAQVHEQFF. In DNA, the CDR3 is TGTGCCAGTAGGGCGCGAGCGGGGGCCCAGGTACATGAGCAGTTCTTC.

The chain couples TRBV7-9 to TRBJ2-4; TRBD1 matches at 9 bases. Germline CDR1 reads SEHNR; CDR2 reads FQNEAQ (reference sequence). The CDR3 has 14 amino acids. Trimming took 5 bases from V and 4 from J; bases not matched to a gene: 3. CDR3 DNA sequence: TGTGCCAGCAGCCCGACAGGGGGGAAAAACATTCAGTACTTC. Its protein product is CASSPTGGKNIQYF. The full variable domain, with the rest looked up from reference TRBV7-9 and TRBJ2-4, is DTGVSQNPRHKITKRGQNVTFRCDPISEHNRLYWYRQTLGQGPEFLTYFQNEAQLEKSRLLSDRFSAERPKGSFSTLEIQRTEQGDSAMYLCASSPTGGKNIQYFGAGTRLSVL.

The chain recombines TRBV3-1 (or the pseudogene TRBV3-2) with TRBJ2-3, with 7 bases that match TRBD2. The CDR3 totals 16 residues. The ends lost 4 bases at V and 2 bases at J; junction bases unmatched: 9. Germline lookup yields CDR1 LGHDT and CDR2 YNNKEL (reference sequence). For the CDR3, the DNA is TGTGCCAGCAGCCTTGACCTTCTAGCGGACACAGATACGCAGTATTTT. Encoded protein: CASSLDLLADTDTQYF.

The CDR3 loop is CASSLRDRGGTEAFF. The DNA for the CDR3 is TGTGCCAGCAGCTTACGGGACAGGGGAGGGACTGAAGCTTTCTTT. The gene calls are TRBV7-2 and TRBJ1-1; the match to TRBD1 covers 10 bases. CDR1 is SGHTA and CDR2 is FQGNSA in the germline V gene. Unmatched junction bases numbered 5, after V lost 2 bases and J lost 5 bases. The CDR3 is 15 amino acids.

The chain recombines TRBV9 with TRBJ1-4; D ambiguous. CDR1 is SGDLS, CDR2 YYNGEE, per germline. V shed 0 bases and J shed 8 bases, with 11 bases lying between them. The CDR3 is made up of 14 amino acids. CDR3 sequence reads: CASSVDSAVEKLFF. CDR3 nucleotides: TGTGCCAGCAGCGTAGATTCTGCGGTGGAAAAACTGTTTTTT.

The chain is built from TRBV19 and TRBJ1-1; D gene ambiguous. Trimming pared 8 bases from V and 11 bases from J, leaving 18 bases between. Germline V gives CDR1 LNHDA, CDR2 SQIVND (reference sequence). The CDR3 runs to 12 residues. CDR3 sequence reads: CASPRRNRLAFF. CDR3 sequence (DNA): TGTGCCAGTCCTAGGCGGAATCGTTTGGCTTTCTTT. Together with reference TRBV19 and TRBJ1-1, the CDR3 gives the full variable domain: DGGITQSPKYLFRKEGQNVTLSCEQNLNHDAMYWYRQDPGQGLRLIYYSQIVNDFQKGDIAEGYSVSREKKESFPLTVTSAQKNPTAFYLCASPRRNRLAFFGQGTRLTVV.

V is TRBV7-3 and J is TRBJ2-2, with TRBD1 identical over 10 bases. Germline-derived CDR1 and CDR2 are SGHTA and FQGTGA. With 5 bases clipped from V and 2 bases from J, the junction kept 2 bases outside the gene matches. The CDR3 sequence is 15 residues long. CDR3 sequence: CASSRDRGNTGELFF. The CDR3 nucleotides read TGTGCCAGCAGCCGGGACAGGGGTAACACCGGGGAGCTGTTTTTT. The entire variable domain, with the rest obtained from reference TRBV7-3 and TRBJ2-2, is as follows: GAGVSQTPSNKVTEKGKYVELRCDPISGHTALYWYRQSLGQGPEFLIYFQGTGAADDSGLPNDRFFAVRPEGSVSTLKIQRTERGDSAVYLCASSRDRGNTGELFFGEGSRLTVL.

This sequence joins TRBV5-1 and TRBJ1-2; TRBD1 matches at 10 bases. The CDR3 totals 15 residues. V lost 4 bases, J lost 8 bases, and 11 bases stayed unmatched. CDR1 is SGHRS and CDR2 is YFSETQ in the germline V gene. In DNA, the CDR3 is TGCGCCAGCAGCCCAAATAGACAGGGGGCGAAGGGCTACACCTTC. Its protein is CASSPNRQGAKGYTF. Together with reference TRBV5-1 and TRBJ1-2, the CDR3 gives the full variable domain: KAGVTQTPRYLIKTRGQQVTLSCSPISGHRSVSWYQQTPGQGLQFLFEYFSETQRNKGNFPGRFSGRQFSNSRSEMNVSTLELGDSALYLCASSPNRQGAKGYTFGSGTRLTVV.

This clone was seen a handful of times. V is TRBV6-5 and J is TRBJ1-2; 9 positions match TRBD1. V was pared by 6 bases and J by 8 bases, with 7 bases of the junction left unmatched. The germline V gene encodes CDR1 MNHEY and CDR2 SVGAGI. The CDR3 has 13 amino acids. The CDR3: CASSQTGTGGYTF. The CDR3 DNA reads TGTGCCAGCAGCCAGACCGGGACAGGGGGCTACACCTTC.

The chain uses TRBV29-1 and TRBJ1-1; D is uncertain. This CDR3 region has 11 residues. Trimming shortened V by 4 bases and J by 8 bases, and 11 bases separated the two germline ends. The germline V gene has CDR1 SQVTM and CDR2 ANQGSEA. CDR3 protein: CSVGTAAEAFF. CDR3 DNA: TGCAGCGTTGGCACAGCTGCCGAAGCTTTCTTT.

The chain joins TRBV12-3 or TRBV12-4 to TRBJ1-2, with D unresolved. V was clipped by 2 bases and J by 4 bases, with 8 bases between them. CDR3 length: 13 amino acids. CDR3 coding DNA: TGTGCCAGCAGTTTAAGGGAGAGCTATGGCTACACCTTC. Its translation is CASSLRESYGYTF.

The chain recombines TRBV19 with TRBJ2-7; the match to TRBD1 covers 7 bases. The CDR3 covers 13 residues. CDR1 is LNHDA, CDR2 SQIVND, per germline (reference sequence). V was pared by 4 bases and J by 6 bases, with 6 bases of the junction left unmatched. The CDR3 reads CASSSVTGSEQYF. The CDR3 nucleotides read TGTGCCAGTAGTAGTGTGACAGGGTCCGAGCAGTACTTC.

This chain uses TRBV4-1 with TRBJ1-2, with D unresolved. This CDR3 region has 15 residues. Between the trimmed V and J ends, which lost 2 bases and 2 bases, there was a span of 12 bases. Germline lookup yields CDR1 MGHRA and CDR2 YSYEKL. The chain's CDR3 is CASSQPLTKNYGYTF. DNA of the CDR3: TGCGCCAGCAGCCAACCCCTTACAAAAAACTATGGCTACACCTTC.

The chain joins TRBV3-1 (or the pseudogene TRBV3-2) to TRBJ1-5; 7 bases agree with TRBD1. The CDR3 is 14 amino acids. The germline gives CDR1 LGHDT, CDR2 YNNKEL (reference sequence). The ends lost 4 bases at V and 4 bases at J; junction bases unmatched: 4. Written as DNA, the CDR3 is TGTGCCAGCAGCCCCCGACAGGGAAATCAGCCCCAGCATTTT. Protein: CASSPRQGNQPQHF.

The rearrangement links TRBV4-2 to TRBJ2-3, with a tentative D call TRBD2 (6 bases). The germline V gene encodes CDR1 LGHNA and CDR2 YNFKEQ. The CDR3 totals 17 residues. V lost 3 bases, J lost 1 base, and 17 bases lay in between. The CDR3 bases are TGTGCCAGCAGCCATGGGCGGTCGGCTAGCGGCACAGATACGCAGTATTTT. It translates to CASSHGRSASGTDTQYF.

The chain uses TRBV27 and TRBJ1-6; 7 bases map to TRBD1. The CDR3 is made up of 14 amino acids. CDR1 and CDR2 (germline): MNHEY, SMNVEV (reference sequence). The V segment lost 6 bases and the J segment 7 bases; nucleotides outside the gene matches: 6. The CDR3 loop is CASSPDRANSPLHF. The DNA of the CDR3 is TGTGCCAGCAGCCCAGACAGGGCCAATTCACCCCTCCACTTT.

The chain employs TRBV2 and TRBJ2-3; possible D gene TRBD2, 6 bases. The CDR3 consists of 13 residues. The V gene lost 7 bases and the J gene lost 5 bases, with 13 bases spanning the gap. Looked up from germline, CDR1 is SNHLY and CDR2 is FYNNEI. CDR3 sequence: CASKTGTLDTQYF. Here the CDR3 DNA reads TGTGCCAGCAAAACCGGGACTCTAGATACGCAGTATTTT.

This chain links TRBV7-3 with TRBJ2-3; 7 nucleotides agree with TRBD2. Per germline, CDR1 SGHTA and CDR2 FQGTGA. The CDR3 extends over 15 amino acids. The V gene end was trimmed by 5 bases and the J gene end by 2 bases; junction bases not matched to a gene: 7. CDR3: CASSPLGGTTDTQYF. CDR3 nucleotides: TGTGCCAGCAGCCCCCTCGGGGGGACCACAGATACGCAGTATTTT.